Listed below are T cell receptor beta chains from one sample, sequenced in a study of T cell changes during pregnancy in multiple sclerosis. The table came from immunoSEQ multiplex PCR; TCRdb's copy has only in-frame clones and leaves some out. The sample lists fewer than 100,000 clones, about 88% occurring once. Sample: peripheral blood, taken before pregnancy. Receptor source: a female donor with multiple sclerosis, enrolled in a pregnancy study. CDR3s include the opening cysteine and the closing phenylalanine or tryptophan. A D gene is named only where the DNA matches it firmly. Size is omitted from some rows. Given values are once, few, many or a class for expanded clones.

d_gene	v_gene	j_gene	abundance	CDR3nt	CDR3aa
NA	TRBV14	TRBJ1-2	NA	TGTGCCAGCAGCCAAGGAGGGATTACTAACTATGGCTACACCTTC	CASSQGGITNYGYTF
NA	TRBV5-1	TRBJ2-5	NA	TGCGCCAGCAGCTCCTTAACCGGGACACAGCTCGGAGAGACCCAGTACTTC	CASSSLTGTQLGETQYF
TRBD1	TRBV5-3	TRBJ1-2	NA	TGTGCCAGAAGCTTCGCCAGGGACAGGGATCCGTATGGCTACACCTTC	CARSFARDRDPYGYTF
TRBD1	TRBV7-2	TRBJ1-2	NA	TGTGCCAGCAGTCGAAACAGCAGGGGGTATGGCTACACCTTC	CASSRNSRGYGYTF
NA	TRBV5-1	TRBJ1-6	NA	TGCGCCAGCAGCCCATGGAGCCCCAATAATTCACCCCTCCACTTT	CASSPWSPNNSPLHF
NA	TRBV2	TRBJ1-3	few	TGTGCCAGCAGACCTGACAACCACCCCAATTATTTT	CASRPDNHPNYF
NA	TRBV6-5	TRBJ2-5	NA	TGTGCCAGCAGTCGGCAGGCCCAAGAGACCCAGTACTTC	CASSRQAQETQYF
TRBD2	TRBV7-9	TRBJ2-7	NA	TGTGCCAGCAGCCCTGGACTAGCGGGGGGGATGGACGAGCAGTACTTC	CASSPGLAGGMDEQYF
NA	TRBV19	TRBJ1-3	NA	TGTGCCAGCCATCGAGGATCGGCGTCTGGAAACACCATATATTTT	CASHRGSASGNTIYF
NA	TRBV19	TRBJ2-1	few	TGTGCCAGTAGTCAACCTGCAGGGTACGAGCAGTTCTTC	CASSQPAGYEQFF
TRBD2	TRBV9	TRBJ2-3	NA	TGTGCCAGCAGCGACCAGCGGGGGGGCCGGGATACGCAGTATTTT	CASSDQRGGRDTQYF
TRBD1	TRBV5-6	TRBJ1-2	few	TGTGCCAGCAGCTTGGGACAGGGTACCTATGGCTACACCTTC	CASSLGQGTYGYTF
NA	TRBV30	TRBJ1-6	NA	TGTGCCTGGAGGGTCCCCGGTTCACCCCTCCACTTT	CAWRVPGSPLHF
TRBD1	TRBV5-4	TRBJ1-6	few	TGTGCCAGCAGCTACAAGGGGACAGGGGATTCACCCCTCCACTTT	CASSYKGTGDSPLHF
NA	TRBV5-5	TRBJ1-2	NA	TGTGCCAGCAGCTTGTTGGCAGGGGCTGTCTATGGCTACACCTTC	CASSLLAGAVYGYTF
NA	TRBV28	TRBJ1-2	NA	TGTGCCAGCAGCTCAGCGGCGGGACTGTCTAACTATGGCTACACCTTC	CASSSAAGLSNYGYTF
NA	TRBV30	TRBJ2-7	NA	TGTGCCTGGAGGAGGGGACTCGAGCAGTACTTC	CAWRRGLEQYF
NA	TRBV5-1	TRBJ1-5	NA	TGCGCCAGCAGCTTGTCCGGGGAGGCGGGCCAGCCCCAGCATTTT	CASSLSGEAGQPQHF
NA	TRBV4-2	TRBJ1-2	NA	TGTGCCAGCAGCCAAGATCGGGGACACGGTTGGGTGTCTCGTGGCTACACCTTC	CASSQDRGHGWVSRGYTF
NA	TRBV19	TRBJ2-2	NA	TGTGCCAGTAGCTCCCCCGCGAGGAACACCGGGGAGCTGTTTTTT	CASSSPARNTGELFF
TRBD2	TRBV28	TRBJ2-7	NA	TGTGCCAGCAGTTTACTTTTTGGGACTATCGGTTTC	CASSLLFGTIGF
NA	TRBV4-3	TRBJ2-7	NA	TGCGCCAGCAGCCAAGATCAGCAGGGCCCCTACGAGCAGTACTTC	CASSQDQQGPYEQYF
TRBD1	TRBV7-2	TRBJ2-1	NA	TGTGCCAGCAGCCCTCTCGGACAGGGCTACAATGAGCAGTTCTTC	CASSPLGQGYNEQFF
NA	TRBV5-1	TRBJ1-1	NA	TGCGCCAGCAGCTTGGTTCCAGGGAACACTGAAGCTTTCTTT	CASSLVPGNTEAFF
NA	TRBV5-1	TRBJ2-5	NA	TGCGCCAGCAGCTTGGACGGCCCGGAGGAGACCCAGTACTTC	CASSLDGPEETQYF
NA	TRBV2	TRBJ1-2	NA	TGTGCCAGCAGTGAATGGGGCGTAGCCTTTGGCGGCTACACCTTC	CASSEWGVAFGGYTF
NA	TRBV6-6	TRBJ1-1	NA	TGTGCCAGCAGTTACCCCACAGGGAACACTGAAGCTTTCTTT	CASSYPTGNTEAFF